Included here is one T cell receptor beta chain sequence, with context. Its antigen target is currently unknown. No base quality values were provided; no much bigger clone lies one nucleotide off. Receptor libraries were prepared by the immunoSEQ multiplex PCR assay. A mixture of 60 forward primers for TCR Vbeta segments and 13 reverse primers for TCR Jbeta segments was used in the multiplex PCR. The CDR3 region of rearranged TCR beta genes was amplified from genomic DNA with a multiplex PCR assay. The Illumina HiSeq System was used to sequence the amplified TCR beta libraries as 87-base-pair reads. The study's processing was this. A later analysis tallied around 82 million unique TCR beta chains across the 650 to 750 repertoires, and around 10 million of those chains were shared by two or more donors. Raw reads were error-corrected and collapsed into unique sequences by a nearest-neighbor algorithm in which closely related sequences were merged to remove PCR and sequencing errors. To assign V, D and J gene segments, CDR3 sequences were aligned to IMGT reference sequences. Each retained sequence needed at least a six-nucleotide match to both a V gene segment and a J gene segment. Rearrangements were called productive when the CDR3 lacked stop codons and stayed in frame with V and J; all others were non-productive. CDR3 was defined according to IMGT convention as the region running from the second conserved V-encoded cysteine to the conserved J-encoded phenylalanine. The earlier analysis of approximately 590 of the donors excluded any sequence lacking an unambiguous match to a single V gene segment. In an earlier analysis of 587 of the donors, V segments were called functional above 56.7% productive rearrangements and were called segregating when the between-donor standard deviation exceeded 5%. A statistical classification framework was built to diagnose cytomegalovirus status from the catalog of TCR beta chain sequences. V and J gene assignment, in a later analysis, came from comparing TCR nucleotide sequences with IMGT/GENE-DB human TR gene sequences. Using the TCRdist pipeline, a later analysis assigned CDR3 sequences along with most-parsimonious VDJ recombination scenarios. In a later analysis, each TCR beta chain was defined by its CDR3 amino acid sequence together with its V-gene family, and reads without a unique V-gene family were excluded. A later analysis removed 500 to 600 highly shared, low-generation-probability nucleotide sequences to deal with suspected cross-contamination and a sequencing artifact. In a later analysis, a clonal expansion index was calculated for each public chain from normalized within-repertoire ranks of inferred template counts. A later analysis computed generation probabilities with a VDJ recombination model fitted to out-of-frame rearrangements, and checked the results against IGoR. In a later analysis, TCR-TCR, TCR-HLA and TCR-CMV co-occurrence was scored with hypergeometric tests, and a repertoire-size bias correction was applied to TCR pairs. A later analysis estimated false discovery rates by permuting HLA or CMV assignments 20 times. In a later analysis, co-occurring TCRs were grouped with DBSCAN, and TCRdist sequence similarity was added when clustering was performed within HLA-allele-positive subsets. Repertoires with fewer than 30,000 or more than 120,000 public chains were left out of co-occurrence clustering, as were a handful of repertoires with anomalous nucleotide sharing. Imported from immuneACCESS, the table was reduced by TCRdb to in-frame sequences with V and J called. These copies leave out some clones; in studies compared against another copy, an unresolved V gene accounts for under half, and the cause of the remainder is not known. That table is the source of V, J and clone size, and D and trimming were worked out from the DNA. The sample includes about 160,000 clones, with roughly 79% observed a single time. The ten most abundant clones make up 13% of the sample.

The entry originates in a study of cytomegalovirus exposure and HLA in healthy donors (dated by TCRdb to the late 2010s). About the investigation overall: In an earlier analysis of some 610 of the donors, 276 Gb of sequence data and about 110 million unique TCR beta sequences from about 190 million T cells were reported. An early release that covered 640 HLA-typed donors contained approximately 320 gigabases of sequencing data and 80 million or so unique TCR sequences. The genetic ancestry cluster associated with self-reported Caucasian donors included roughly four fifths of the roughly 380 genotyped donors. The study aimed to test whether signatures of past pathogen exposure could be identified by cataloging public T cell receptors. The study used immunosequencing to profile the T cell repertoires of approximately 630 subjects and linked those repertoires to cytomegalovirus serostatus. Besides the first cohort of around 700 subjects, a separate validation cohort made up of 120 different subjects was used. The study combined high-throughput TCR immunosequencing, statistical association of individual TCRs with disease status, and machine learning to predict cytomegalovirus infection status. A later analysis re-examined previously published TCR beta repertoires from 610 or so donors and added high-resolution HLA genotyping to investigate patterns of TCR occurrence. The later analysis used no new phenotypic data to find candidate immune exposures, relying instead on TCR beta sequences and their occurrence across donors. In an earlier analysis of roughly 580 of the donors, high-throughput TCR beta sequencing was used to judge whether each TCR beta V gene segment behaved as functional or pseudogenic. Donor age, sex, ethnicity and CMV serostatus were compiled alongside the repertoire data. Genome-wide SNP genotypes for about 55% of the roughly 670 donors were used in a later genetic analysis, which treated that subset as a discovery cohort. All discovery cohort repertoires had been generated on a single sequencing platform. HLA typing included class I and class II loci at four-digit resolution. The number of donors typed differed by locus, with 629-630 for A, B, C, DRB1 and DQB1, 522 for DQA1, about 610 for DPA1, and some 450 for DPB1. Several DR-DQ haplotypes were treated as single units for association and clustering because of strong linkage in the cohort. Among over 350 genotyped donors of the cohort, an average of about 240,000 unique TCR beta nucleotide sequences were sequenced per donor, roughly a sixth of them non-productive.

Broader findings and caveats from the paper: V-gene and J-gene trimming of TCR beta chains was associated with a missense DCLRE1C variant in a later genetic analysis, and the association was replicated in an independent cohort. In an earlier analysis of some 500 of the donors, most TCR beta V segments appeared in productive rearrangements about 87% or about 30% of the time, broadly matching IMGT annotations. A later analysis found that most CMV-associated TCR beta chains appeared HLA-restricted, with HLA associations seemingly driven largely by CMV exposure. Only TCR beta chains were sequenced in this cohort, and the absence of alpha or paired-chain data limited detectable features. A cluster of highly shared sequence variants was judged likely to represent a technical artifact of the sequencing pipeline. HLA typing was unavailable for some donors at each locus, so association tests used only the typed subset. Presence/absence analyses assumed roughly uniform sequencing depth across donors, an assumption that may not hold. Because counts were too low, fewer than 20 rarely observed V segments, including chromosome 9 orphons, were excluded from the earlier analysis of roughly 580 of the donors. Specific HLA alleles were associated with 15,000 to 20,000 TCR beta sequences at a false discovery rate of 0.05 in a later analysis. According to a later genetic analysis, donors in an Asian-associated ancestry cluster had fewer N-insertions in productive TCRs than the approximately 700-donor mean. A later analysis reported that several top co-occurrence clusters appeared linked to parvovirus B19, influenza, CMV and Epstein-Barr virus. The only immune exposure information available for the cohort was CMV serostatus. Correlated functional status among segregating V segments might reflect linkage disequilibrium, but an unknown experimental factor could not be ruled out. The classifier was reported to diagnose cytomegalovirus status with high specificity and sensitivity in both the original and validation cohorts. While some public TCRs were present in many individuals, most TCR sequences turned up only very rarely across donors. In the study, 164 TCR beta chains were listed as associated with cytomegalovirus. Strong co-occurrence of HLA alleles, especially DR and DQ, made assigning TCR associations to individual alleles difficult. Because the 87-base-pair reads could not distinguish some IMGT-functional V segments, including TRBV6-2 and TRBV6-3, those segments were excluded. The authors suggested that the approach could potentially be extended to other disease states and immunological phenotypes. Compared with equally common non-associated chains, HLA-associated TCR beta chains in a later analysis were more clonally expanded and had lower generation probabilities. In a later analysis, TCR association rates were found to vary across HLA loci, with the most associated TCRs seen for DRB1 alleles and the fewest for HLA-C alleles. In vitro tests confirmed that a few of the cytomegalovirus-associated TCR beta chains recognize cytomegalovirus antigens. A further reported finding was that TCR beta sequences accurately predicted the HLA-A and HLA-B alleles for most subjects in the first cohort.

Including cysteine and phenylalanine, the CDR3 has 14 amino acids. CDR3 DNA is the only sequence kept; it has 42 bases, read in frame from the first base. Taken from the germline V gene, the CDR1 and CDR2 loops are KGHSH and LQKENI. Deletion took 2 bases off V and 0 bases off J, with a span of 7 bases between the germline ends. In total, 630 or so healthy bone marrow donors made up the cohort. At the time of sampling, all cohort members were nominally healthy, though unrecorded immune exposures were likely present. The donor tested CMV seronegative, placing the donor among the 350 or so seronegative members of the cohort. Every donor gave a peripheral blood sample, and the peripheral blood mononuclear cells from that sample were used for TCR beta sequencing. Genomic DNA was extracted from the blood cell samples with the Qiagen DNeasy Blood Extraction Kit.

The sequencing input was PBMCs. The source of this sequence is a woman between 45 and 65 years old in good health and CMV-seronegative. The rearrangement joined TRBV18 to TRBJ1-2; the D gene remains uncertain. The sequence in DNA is TGTGCCAGCTCACCAAATCCGGCTAACTATGGCTACACCTTC. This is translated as CASSPNPANYGYTF.